The TCR beta chain described here comes from a study of blood T cell repertoires in COVID-19. Across the study: Samples taken during acute and convalescent COVID-19 were collected in the United States, Italy and Spain.

Method: immunoSEQ multiplex PCR; TCRdb's copy keeps in-frame clones and lacks some. This sample has 71,000 or so clones, with approximately 80% found just once. The CDR3 sequence is 15 residues long. Germline values: CDR1 LGHDT, CDR2 YNNKEL (reference sequence). With 0 bases removed from V and 7 bases from J, the gap between germline ends came to 10 bases. This clone showed up just once. Sequenced input: peripheral blood. The gene calls are TRBV3-1 (or the pseudogene TRBV3-2) and TRBJ1-6; weak D call: TRBD1 (5 bases). This clonotype was sampled from a man between 50 and 59 years old with acute or convalescent COVID-19. The CDR3 DNA reads TGTGCCAGCAGCCAAGACAGGGCAGGGAATTCACCCCTCCACTTT. It codes for CASSQDRAGNSPLHF.